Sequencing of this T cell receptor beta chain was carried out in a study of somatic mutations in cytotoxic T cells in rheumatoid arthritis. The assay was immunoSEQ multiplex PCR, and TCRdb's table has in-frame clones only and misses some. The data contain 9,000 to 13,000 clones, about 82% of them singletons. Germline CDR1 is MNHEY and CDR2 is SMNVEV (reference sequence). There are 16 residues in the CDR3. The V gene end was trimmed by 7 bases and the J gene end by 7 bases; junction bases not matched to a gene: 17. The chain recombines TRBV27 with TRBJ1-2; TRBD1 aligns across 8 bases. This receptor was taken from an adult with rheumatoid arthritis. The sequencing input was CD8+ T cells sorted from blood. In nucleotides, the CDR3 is TGTGCCAGCACCGACACCCTCGACAGGGGTAAAGCTGGCTACACCTTC. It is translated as CASTDTLDRGKAGYTF.